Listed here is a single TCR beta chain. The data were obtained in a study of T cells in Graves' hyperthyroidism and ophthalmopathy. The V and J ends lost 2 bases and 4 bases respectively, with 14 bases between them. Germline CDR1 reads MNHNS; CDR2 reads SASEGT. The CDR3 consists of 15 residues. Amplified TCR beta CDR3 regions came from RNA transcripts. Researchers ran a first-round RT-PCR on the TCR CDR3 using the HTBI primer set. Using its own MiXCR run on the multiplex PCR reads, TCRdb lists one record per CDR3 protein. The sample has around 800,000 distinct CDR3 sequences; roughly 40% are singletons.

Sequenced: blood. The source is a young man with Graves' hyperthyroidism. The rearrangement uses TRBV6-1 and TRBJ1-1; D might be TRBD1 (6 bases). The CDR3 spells CASSERGGLGTEAFF. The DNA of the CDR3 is TGTGCCAGCAGTGAAAGGGGGGGGCTCGGCACTGAAGCTTTCTTT.